The TCR beta chain described here comes from a study of blood T cell repertoires in COVID-19. On the study more broadly: Samples of COVID-19 (acute and convalescent) were obtained from the United States, Italy and Spain. PBMCs, B-cell-depleted T cells, or T cells were the source of the cDNA or gDNA that made up the material.

The CDR3 totals 14 residues. Germline CDR1 reads LGHDT; CDR2 reads YNNKEL (reference sequence). In the original processing: Counts of nucleated cells, estimated from reference gene primer amplification, were obtained. Assay used: immunoSEQ multiplex PCR; TCRdb lists only in-frame clones, some missing. The DNA gave D and trimming, while V, J and clone size come from that table. The sample has 210,000 or so clones, 85% to 90% seen once; the top ten hold roughly 2.5%. About this clone itself: Compared with germline, one end of the junction differs, possibly owing to a read error. In the same sample, other DNA sequences code for this CDR3.

This chain joins TRBV3-1 (or the pseudogene TRBV3-2) and TRBJ1-1; 7 bases match TRBD1. The sample comprised peripheral blood. This TCR derives from a woman aged 55-69 years with acute or convalescent COVID-19. The CDR3 nucleotides read TGTGCCAGTAGCCAAGAACAGGGGACCACTGAAGCTTTCTTT. Its translation is CASSQEQGTTEAFF.